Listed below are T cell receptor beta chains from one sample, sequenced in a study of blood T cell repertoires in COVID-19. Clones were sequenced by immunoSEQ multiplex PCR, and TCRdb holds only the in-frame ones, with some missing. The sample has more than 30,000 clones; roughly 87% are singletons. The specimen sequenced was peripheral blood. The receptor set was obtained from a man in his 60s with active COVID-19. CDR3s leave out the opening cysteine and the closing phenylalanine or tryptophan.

ASRSVQGGGYT TRBV6-4
ASSPSSSGTQTNEQF TRBV4-1
AISESSTPGTGELF TRBV10-3
ASSYPAGSDYGYT TRBV6-6
ASSQDQGGTVDGYT TRBV4-2
GTDTGGDYGYT TRBV29-1
ATSTNKAYEQY TRBV19
ASSQAPRGRAGEQY TRBV4-2
ASSLQTGGNSPLH TRBV27
SALAIETQY TRBV29-1
ASKPTGNAKNIQY TRBV2
ASSPRAASGNTGELF TRBV11-2
ASSLASGGHDTDTQY TRBV7-2
ASSPSGVYEQY TRBV27
ASSEQGDYGYT TRBV7-9
ASSRDSSNTGELF TRBV2
ASSSTGDETQY TRBV19
ASNLGVDTEAF TRBV5-8
ASSSQTSPFEQF TRBV7-3
ATSRGLAGRYNEQF TRBV15
ASSEGGPGGISYNEQF TRBV5-4
ASSLESESVQY TRBV7-2
AWSVLAKLGEQF TRBV30
AISGLVGTGELF TRBV10-3
ASSLYEYEQY TRBV7-2
ASSQEGRGLAGREQF TRBV4-3
ASSYSTGNTEAF TRBV6-2/TRBV6-3
ASSRGRGPYNEQF TRBV7-8
ATSYLSSYNSPLH TRBV24-1
ASGEDSGANVLT TRBV9
SVGDRGGSYEQY TRBV29-1
ASSYSLRGRDMNTEAF TRBV6-2/TRBV6-3
ASSPGLAGADTQY TRBV11-3
ASSGADTYNEQF TRBV19
ASSSRDRDDSPLH TRBV3-1/TRBV3-2
ASSLGGTTNEKLF TRBV11-2
ASRSTGTAPNSPLH TRBV19
ASRYSGGGSPLH TRBV2
ASSFTTNEKLF TRBV7-2
ASSTRLAGGMNEQF TRBV7-9
ASSFRWGRVNTEAF TRBV7-2
ASSGGRTGFFTGELF TRBV2
ASSQVGGAQETQY TRBV4-2
AWSFPQGAHYNEQF TRBV30
ASRIQPGVTGNEQF TRBV5-5
ASSWPGRTSTDTQY TRBV21-1
ASSLGSNFNQPQH TRBV13
ASSSRGGNEKLF TRBV7-9
ASSQNRRAGELF TRBV14
ASNPTGQSDTGELF TRBV2
ASSRDIIYGYT TRBV19